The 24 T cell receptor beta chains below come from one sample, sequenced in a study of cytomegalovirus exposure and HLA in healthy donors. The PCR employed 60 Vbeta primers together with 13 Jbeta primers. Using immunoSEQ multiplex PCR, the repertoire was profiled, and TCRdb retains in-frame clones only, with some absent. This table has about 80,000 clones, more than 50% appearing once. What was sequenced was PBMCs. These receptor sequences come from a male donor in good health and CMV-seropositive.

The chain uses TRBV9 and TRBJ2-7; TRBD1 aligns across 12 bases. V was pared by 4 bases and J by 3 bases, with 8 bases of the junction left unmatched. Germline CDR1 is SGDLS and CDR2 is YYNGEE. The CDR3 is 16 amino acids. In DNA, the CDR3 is TGTGCCAGCAGCCCCCTTGGGACAGGGGGCATCTACGAGCAGTACTTC. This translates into CASSPLGTGGIYEQYF. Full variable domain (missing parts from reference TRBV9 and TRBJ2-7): DSGVTQTPKHLITATGQRVTLRCSPRSGDLSVYWYQQSLDQGLQFLIQYYNGEERAKGNILERFSAQQFPDLHSELNLSSLELGDSALYFCASSPLGTGGIYEQYFGPGTRLTVT.

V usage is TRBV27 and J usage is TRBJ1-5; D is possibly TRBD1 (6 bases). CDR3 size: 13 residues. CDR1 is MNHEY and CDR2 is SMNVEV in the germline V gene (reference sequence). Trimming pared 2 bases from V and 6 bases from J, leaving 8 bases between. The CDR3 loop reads CASSLRGAQPQHF. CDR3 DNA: TGTGCCAGCAGTTTACGGGGGGCTCAGCCCCAGCATTTT.

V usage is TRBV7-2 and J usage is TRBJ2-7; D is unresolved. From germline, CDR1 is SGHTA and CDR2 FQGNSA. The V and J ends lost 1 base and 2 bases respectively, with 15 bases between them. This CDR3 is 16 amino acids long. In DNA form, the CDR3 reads TGTGCCAGCAGCTTAGTTATAGCCCGGGTTACCTACGAGCAGTACTTC. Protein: CASSLVIARVTYEQYF.

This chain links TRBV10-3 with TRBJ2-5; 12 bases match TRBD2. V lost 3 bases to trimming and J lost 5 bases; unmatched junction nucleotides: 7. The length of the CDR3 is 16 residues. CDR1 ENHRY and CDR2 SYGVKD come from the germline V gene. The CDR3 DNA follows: TGTGCCATCAGTGACCGGACTAGCGGGAAGGTTGAGACCCAGTACTTC. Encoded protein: CAISDRTSGKVETQYF.

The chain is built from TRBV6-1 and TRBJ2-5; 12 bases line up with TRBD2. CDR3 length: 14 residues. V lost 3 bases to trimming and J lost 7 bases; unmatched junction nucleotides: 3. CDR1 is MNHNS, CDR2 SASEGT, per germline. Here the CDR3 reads CASSEASGGGTQYF. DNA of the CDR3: TGTGCCAGCAGTGAGGCTAGCGGGGGGGGGACCCAGTACTTC.

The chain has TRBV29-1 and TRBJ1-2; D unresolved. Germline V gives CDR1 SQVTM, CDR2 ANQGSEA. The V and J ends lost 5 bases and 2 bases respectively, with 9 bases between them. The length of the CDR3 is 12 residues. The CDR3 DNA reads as TGCAGCGTTCCGGGGTTGAACTATGGCTACACCTTC. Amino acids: CSVPGLNYGYTF.

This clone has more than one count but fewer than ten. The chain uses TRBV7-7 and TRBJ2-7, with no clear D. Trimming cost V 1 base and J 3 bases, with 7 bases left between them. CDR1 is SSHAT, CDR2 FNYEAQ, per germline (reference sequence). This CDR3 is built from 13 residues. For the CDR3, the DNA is TGTGCCAGCAGCTTAGGCAGGTACTACGAGCAGTACTTC. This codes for CASSLGRYYEQYF.

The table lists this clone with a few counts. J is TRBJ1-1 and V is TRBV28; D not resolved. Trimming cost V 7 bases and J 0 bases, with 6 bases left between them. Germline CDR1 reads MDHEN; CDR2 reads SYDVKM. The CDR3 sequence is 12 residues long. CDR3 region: CASTEMNTEAFF. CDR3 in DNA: TGTGCCAGCACCGAGATGAACACTGAAGCTTTCTTT.

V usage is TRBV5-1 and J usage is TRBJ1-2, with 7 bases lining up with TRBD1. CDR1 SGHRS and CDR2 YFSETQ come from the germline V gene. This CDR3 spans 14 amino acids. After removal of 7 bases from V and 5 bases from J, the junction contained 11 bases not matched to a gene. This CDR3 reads CASGLQGQPYGYTF. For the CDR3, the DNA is TGCGCCAGCGGTCTTCAGGGACAGCCGTATGGCTACACCTTC.

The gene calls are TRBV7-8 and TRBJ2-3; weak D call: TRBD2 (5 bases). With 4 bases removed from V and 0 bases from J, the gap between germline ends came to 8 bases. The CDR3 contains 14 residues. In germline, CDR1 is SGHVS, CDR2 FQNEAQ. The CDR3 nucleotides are TGTGCCAGCAGCTCCTGGACTAGCACAGATACGCAGTATTTT. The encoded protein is CASSSWTSTDTQYF.

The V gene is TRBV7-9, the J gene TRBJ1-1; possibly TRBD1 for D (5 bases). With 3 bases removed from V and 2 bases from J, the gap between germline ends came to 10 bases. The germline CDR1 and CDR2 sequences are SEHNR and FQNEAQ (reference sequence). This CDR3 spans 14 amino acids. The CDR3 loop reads CASSFSTGNTEAFF. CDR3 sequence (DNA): TGTGCCAGCAGCTTTTCAACAGGAAACACTGAAGCTTTCTTT.

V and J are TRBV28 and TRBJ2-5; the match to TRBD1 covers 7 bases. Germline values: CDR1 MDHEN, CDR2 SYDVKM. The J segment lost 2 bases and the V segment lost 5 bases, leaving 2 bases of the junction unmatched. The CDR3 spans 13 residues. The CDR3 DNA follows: TGTGCCAGCAGTCCGGGACAGCAAGAGACCCAGTACTTC. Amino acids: CASSPGQQETQYF.

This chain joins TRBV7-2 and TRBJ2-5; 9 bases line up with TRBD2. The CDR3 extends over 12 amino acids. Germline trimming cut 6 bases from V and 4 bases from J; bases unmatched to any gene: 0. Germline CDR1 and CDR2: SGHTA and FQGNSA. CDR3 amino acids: CASSSGRETQYF. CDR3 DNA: TGTGCCAGCAGTAGCGGGAGAGAGACCCAGTACTTC.

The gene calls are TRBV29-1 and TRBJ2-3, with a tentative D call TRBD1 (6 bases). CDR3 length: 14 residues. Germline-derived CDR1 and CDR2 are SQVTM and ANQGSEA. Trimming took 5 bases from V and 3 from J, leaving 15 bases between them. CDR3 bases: TGCAGCGTTCAGGGGTCCCCGGCTACAGATACGCAGTATTTT. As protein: CSVQGSPATDTQYF.

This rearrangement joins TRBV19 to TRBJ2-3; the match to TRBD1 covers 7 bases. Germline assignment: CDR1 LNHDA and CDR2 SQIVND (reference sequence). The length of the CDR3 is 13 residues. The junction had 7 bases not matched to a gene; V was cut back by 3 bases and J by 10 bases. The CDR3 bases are TGTGCCAGTAGTATTGAGAGGACAGGCCCGCAGTATTTT. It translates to CASSIERTGPQYF.

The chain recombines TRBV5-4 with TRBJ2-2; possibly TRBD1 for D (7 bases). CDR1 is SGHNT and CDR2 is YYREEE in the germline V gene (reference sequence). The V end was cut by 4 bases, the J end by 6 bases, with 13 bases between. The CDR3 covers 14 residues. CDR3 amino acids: CASSGRGVPGELFF. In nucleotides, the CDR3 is TGTGCCAGCAGCGGCAGGGGGGTGCCCGGGGAGCTGTTTTTT.

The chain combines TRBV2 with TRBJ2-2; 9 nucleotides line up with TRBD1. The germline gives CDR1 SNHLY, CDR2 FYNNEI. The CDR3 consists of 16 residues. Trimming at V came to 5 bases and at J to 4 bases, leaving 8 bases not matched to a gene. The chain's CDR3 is CASSNRGRRTTGELFF. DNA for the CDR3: TGTGCCAGCAGTAACAGGGGGCGACGCACCACCGGGGAGCTGTTTTTT. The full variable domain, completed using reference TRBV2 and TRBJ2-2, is EPEVTQTPSHQVTQMGQEVILRCVPISNHLYFYWYRQILGQKVEFLVSFYNNEISEKSEIFDDQFSVERPDGSNFTLKIRSTKLEDSAMYFCASSNRGRRTTGELFFGEGSRLTVL.

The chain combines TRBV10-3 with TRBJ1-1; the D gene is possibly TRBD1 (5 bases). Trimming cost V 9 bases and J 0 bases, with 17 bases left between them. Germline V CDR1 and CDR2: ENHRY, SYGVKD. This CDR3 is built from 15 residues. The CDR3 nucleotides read TGTGCCATTAGGGCCGGGGGATCGCTGAACACTGAAGCTTTCTTT. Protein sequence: CAIRAGGSLNTEAFF.

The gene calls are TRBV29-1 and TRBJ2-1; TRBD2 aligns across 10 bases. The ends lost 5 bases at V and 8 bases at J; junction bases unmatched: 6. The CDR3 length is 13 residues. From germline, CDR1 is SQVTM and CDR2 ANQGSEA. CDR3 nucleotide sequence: TGCAGCGTTTTCCCTAGCGGGAGCGATGAGCAGTTCTTC. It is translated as CSVFPSGSDEQFF.

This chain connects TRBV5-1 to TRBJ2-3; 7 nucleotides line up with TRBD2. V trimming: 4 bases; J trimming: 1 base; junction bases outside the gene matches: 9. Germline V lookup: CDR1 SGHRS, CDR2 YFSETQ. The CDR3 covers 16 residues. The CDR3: CASSPGGGSGTDTQYF. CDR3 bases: TGCGCCAGCAGCCCCGGTGGCGGGAGTGGCACAGATACGCAGTATTTT.

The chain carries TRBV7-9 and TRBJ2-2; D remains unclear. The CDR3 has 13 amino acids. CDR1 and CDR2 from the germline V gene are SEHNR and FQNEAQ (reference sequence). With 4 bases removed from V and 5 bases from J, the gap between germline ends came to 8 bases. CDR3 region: CASSSPLTGELFF. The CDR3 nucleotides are TGTGCCAGCAGCTCCCCCCTTACCGGGGAGCTGTTTTTT.

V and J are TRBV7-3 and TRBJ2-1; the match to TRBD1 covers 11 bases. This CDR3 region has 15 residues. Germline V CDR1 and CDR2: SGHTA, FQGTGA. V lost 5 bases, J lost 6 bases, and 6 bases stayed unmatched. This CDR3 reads CASSQGQGAINEQFF. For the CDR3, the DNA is TGTGCCAGCAGCCAAGGACAGGGGGCGATCAATGAGCAGTTCTTC.

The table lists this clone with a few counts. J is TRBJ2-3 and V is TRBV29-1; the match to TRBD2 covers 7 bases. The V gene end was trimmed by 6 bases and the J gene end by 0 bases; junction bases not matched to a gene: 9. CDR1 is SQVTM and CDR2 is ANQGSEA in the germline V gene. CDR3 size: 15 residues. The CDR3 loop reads CSVGLGGGSTDTQYF. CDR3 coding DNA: TGCAGCGTGGGTTTGGGGGGGGGAAGCACAGATACGCAGTATTTT.

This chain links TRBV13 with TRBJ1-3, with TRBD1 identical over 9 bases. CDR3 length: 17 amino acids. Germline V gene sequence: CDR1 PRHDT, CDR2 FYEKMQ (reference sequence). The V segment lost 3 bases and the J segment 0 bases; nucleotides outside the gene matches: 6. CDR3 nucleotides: TGTGCCAGCAGCTTCGGACAGGGGCATGACTCTGGAAACACCATATATTTT. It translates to CASSFGQGHDSGNTIYF.